These 28 T cell receptor beta chains originate from one sample sequenced in a study of blood T cell repertoires in COVID-19. Produced via immunoSEQ multiplex PCR; TCRdb's table is partial and in-frame only. In the table there are approximately 300,000 clones, 75% to 90% of which are singletons. Sequenced input: peripheral blood. The source of these receptors is a man in his forties with acute or convalescent COVID-19.

Only one count was recorded for this clone. The chain carries TRBV6-1 and TRBJ2-3; no firm D call. The CDR3 loop spans 12 amino acids. Germline CDR1 is MNHNS and CDR2 is SASEGT. Trimming took 0 bases from V and 6 from J, leaving 4 bases between them. The CDR3 nucleotides are TGTGCCAGCAGTGAAGCATCGGATACGCAGTATTTT. This codes for CASSEASDTQYF.

This clone was detected a few times. The chain combines TRBV21-1 with TRBJ2-7; the table's D call TRBD1 went unverified against the DNA. TRBV21-1 is recorded as a pseudogene. The CDR3 extends over 17 amino acids. The chain's CDR3 is CASSKKSGTSPPYEQYF. CDR3 in DNA: TGTGCCAGCAGCAAGAAGTCCGGGACATCCCCCCCCTACGAGCAGTACTTC.

The V and J genes are TRBV9 and TRBJ2-3, with 8 bases matching TRBD2. The CDR3 runs 16 residues. V was pared by 0 bases and J by 2 bases, with 5 bases of the junction left unmatched. Germline CDR1 reads SGDLS; CDR2 reads YYNGEE. Here the CDR3 DNA reads TGTGCCAGCAGCGTAGATGTAGCGGGGTACACAGATACGCAGTATTTT. It codes for CASSVDVAGYTDTQYF.

This sequence joins TRBV19 and TRBJ1-2; D is perhaps TRBD1 (5 bases). CDR3 size: 13 residues. V lost 6 bases and J lost 3, with 11 bases in between. Looked up from germline, CDR1 is LNHDA and CDR2 is SQIVND (reference sequence). CDR3 amino acids: CASSPTVYYGYTF. DNA of the CDR3: TGTGCCAGTAGCCCGACAGTCTACTATGGCTACACCTTC. The complete variable domain, with remaining parts taken from reference TRBV19 and TRBJ1-2, reads DGGITQSPKYLFRKEGQNVTLSCEQNLNHDAMYWYRQDPGQGLRLIYYSQIVNDFQKGDIAEGYSVSREKKESFPLTVTSAQKNPTAFYLCASSPTVYYGYTFGSGTRLTVV.

This chain uses TRBV27 with TRBJ1-2; TRBD1 might be the D (5 bases). The V end lost 3 bases, the J end lost 6 bases, and 11 bases lay between the germline ends. This CDR3 is built from 13 residues. From germline, CDR1 is MNHEY and CDR2 SMNVEV (reference sequence). The CDR3 spells CASSFGGSDGYTF. The CDR3 bases are TGTGCCAGCAGTTTCGGGGGGAGTGATGGCTACACCTTC.

In nucleotides, the CDR3 is TGTGCCACCGGGACAGGCAATCAGCCCCAGCATTTT. Its translation is CATGTGNQPQHF. The V gene is TRBV7-9, the J gene TRBJ1-5, with TRBD1 matching 7 bases. The CDR3 has 12 residues. CDR1 SEHNR and CDR2 FQNEAQ come from the germline V gene (reference sequence). Germline trimming cut 10 bases from V and 2 bases from J; bases unmatched to any gene: 2.

This clone was detected a few times. This chain uses TRBV5-4 with TRBJ1-5; D is ambiguous. Looked up from germline, CDR1 is SGHNT and CDR2 is YYREEE (reference sequence). The CDR3 runs to 16 residues. V lost 0 bases and J lost 0, with 10 bases in between. The CDR3 is CASSLGAPDSNQPQHF. The CDR3 bases are TGTGCCAGCAGCTTGGGGGCCCCTGATAGCAATCAGCCCCAGCATTTT.

The chain joins TRBV18 to TRBJ1-2; D gene uncertain. The CDR3 sequence is 15 residues long. V was clipped by 6 bases and J by 1 base, with 15 bases between them. Per germline, CDR1 KGHSH and CDR2 LQKENI. This chain's CDR3 is CASSPRSRVNYGYTF. The CDR3 DNA reads as TGTGCCAGCTCCCCCCGGTCGAGGGTTAACTATGGCTACACCTTC.

The chain is built from TRBV5-4 and TRBJ2-2; D gene uncertain. Trimming took 0 bases from V and 0 from J, leaving 6 bases between them. Germline assignment: CDR1 SGHNT and CDR2 YYREEE (reference sequence). The CDR3 covers 15 residues. CDR3 sequence: CASSLGAANTGELFF. The DNA of the CDR3 is TGTGCCAGCAGCTTGGGTGCGGCGAACACCGGGGAGCTGTTTTTT. Using reference TRBV5-4 and TRBJ2-2 for the parts outside the CDR3, the full variable domain is ETGVTQSPTHLIKTRGQQVTLRCSSQSGHNTVSWYQQALGQGPQFIFQYYREEENGRGNFPPRFSGLQFPNYSSELNVNALELDDSALYLCASSLGAANTGELFFGEGSRLTVL.

The chain is built from TRBV19 and TRBJ2-1; TRBD2 might be the D (7 bases). The V gene lost 5 bases and the J gene lost 2 bases, with 10 bases spanning the gap. This CDR3 contains 14 residues. The germline V gene has CDR1 LNHDA and CDR2 SQIVND (reference sequence). The DNA of the CDR3 is TGTGCCAGTAGTGCGCGGGGGCCCTACAATGAGCAGTTCTTC. Translating gives CASSARGPYNEQFF. The complete variable domain, with remaining parts taken from reference TRBV19 and TRBJ2-1, reads DGGITQSPKYLFRKEGQNVTLSCEQNLNHDAMYWYRQDPGQGLRLIYYSQIVNDFQKGDIAEGYSVSREKKESFPLTVTSAQKNPTAFYLCASSARGPYNEQFFGPGTRLTVL.

The J gene is TRBJ1-1, the V gene TRBV7-2, with 7 positions matching TRBD1. V gave up 1 base and J gave up 8 bases; unmatched junction bases: 4. Per germline, CDR1 SGHTA and CDR2 FQGNSA. This CDR3 contains 13 residues. The CDR3 loop reads CASSLERGREAFF. CDR3 nucleotides: TGTGCCAGCAGCTTAGAGAGGGGGCGCGAAGCTTTCTTT. Drawing the rest from reference TRBV7-2 and TRBJ1-1, the complete variable domain is GAGVSQSPSNKVTEKGKDVELRCDPISGHTALYWYRQSLGQGLEFLIYFQGNSAPDKSGLPSDRFSAERTGGSVSTLTIQRTQQEDSAVYLCASSLERGREAFFGQGTRLTVV.

The chain couples TRBV24-1 to TRBJ2-2; possible D gene TRBD1, 5 bases. Germline loops: CDR1 KGHDR, CDR2 SFDVKD. The CDR3 runs 18 residues. Trimming pared 0 bases from V and 0 bases from J, leaving 13 bases between. The CDR3 DNA follows: TGTGCCACCAGTGATTTGCTGGCCGGACAAGCGAACACCGGGGAGCTGTTTTTT. Translating gives CATSDLLAGQANTGELFF.

This CDR3 reads CASSLKLLEGEMNTEAFF. DNA of the CDR3: TGTGCCAGCAGCTTAAAGTTGTTAGAGGGGGAGATGAACACTGAAGCTTTCTTT. The V call is TRBV7-2, the J call TRBJ1-1; D is perhaps TRBD1 (6 bases). V lost 2 bases to trimming and J lost 0 bases, with 19 bases between them. The CDR3 extends over 18 amino acids. Germline V lookup: CDR1 SGHTA, CDR2 FQGNSA. The full variable domain, its missing parts supplied by reference TRBV7-2 and TRBJ1-1, is GAGVSQSPSNKVTEKGKDVELRCDPISGHTALYWYRQSLGQGLEFLIYFQGNSAPDKSGLPSDRFSAERTGGSVSTLTIQRTQQEDSAVYLCASSLKLLEGEMNTEAFFGQGTRLTVV.

This chain uses TRBV6-5 with TRBJ1-1; 7 nucleotides agree with TRBD1. The CDR3 covers 14 residues. The germline V gene has CDR1 MNHEY and CDR2 SVGAGI. Trimming took 5 bases from V and 1 from J; bases not matched to a gene: 4. CDR3 nucleotide sequence: TGTGCCAGCAGTCCCGGGACAGCGAACACTGAAGCTTTCTTT. It codes for CASSPGTANTEAFF.

The J gene is TRBJ1-3, the V gene TRBV3-1 (or the pseudogene TRBV3-2); D perhaps matches TRBD1 (6 bases). Trimming pared 4 bases from V and 2 bases from J, leaving 18 bases between. This CDR3 has 17 amino acids. CDR1 is LGHDT and CDR2 is YNNKEL in the germline V gene (reference sequence). CDR3 amino acids: CASSRPTRGRTGNTIYF. The CDR3 DNA follows: TGTGCCAGCAGCCGCCCGACGAGGGGGAGAACTGGAAACACCATATATTTT.

This clone was counted a few times. The genes are TRBV2 and TRBJ1-1; 7 nucleotides match TRBD1. V gave up 3 bases and J gave up 2 bases; unmatched junction bases: 15. Germline lookup yields CDR1 SNHLY and CDR2 FYNNEI. The CDR3 length is 18 residues. The CDR3 DNA reads as TGTGCCAGCAGTGATCCCGATAAGGGGGCGCTTCCCAACACTGAAGCTTTCTTT. Protein sequence: CASSDPDKGALPNTEAFF.

The gene calls are TRBV19 and TRBJ1-6; D is perhaps TRBD1 (6 bases). This CDR3 has 14 amino acids. The germline gives CDR1 LNHDA, CDR2 SQIVND (reference sequence). Trimming removed 3 bases from V and 8 bases from J, with 11 bases in between. CDR3 DNA: TGTGCCAGTAGTATGACAGGCGAGGATTCACCCCTCCACTTT. It specifies CASSMTGEDSPLHF.

This clone occurred once. V gene TRBV12-5 combines with J gene TRBJ1-1, with D unresolved. Between the trimmed V and J ends, which lost 1 base and 4 bases, there was a span of 7 bases. This CDR3 has 13 residues. The germline gives CDR1 LGHNT, CDR2 FRNRAP. The CDR3 protein is CASGLDSGTEAFF. CDR3 DNA sequence: TGTGCTAGTGGTTTGGACAGCGGCACTGAAGCTTTCTTT.

The chain carries TRBV3-1 (or the pseudogene TRBV3-2) and TRBJ1-2; D may be TRBD1 (6 bases). Germline CDR1 and CDR2: LGHDT and YNNKEL (reference sequence). The V gene lost 4 bases and the J gene lost 0 bases, with 9 bases spanning the gap. This CDR3 region has 14 residues. As DNA, the CDR3 is TGTGCCAGCAGCCCGACAGGCTCTAACTATGGCTACACCTTC. Encoded protein: CASSPTGSNYGYTF.

The chain carries TRBV5-4 and TRBJ1-2; TRBD1 is a possible D gene (5 bases). The V gene lost 4 bases and the J gene lost 6 bases, with 7 bases spanning the gap. CDR1 and CDR2 from the germline V gene are SGHNT and YYREEE (reference sequence). The CDR3 is 11 amino acids. For the CDR3, the DNA is TGTGCCAGCAGCCCAGGGCATGGCTACACCTTC. Translation: CASSPGHGYTF.

This chain uses TRBV6-4 with TRBJ1-2, with 8 nucleotides matching TRBD1. Looked up from germline, CDR1 is MRHNA and CDR2 is SNTAGT. The CDR3 loop spans 14 amino acids. V lost 0 bases to trimming and J lost 7 bases; unmatched junction nucleotides: 4. CDR3 sequence (DNA): TGTGCCAGCAGTGACTCCCGCAGGGGGCCTGGCTACACCTTC. Translation: CASSDSRRGPGYTF.

The chain joins TRBV5-1 to TRBJ1-1; D remains unclear. With 0 bases removed from V and 4 bases from J, the gap between germline ends came to 10 bases. The CDR3 consists of 14 residues. The germline CDR1 and CDR2 sequences are SGHRS and YFSETQ. CDR3 region: CASSLVGRSTEAFF. The CDR3 DNA is TGCGCCAGCAGCTTGGTAGGGAGGAGCACTGAAGCTTTCTTT.

The table lists this clone with a few counts. This chain connects TRBV9 to TRBJ2-4; 9 nucleotides match TRBD2. The CDR3 consists of 14 residues. V shed 4 bases, J shed 9 bases, and the junction held 8 bases outside the gene matches. The V gene's germline CDR1 is SGDLS and CDR2 YYNGEE. CDR3 sequence (DNA): TGTGCCAGCAGCCCCTTAGCGGGGGTGGCCATTCAGTACTTC. Encoded protein: CASSPLAGVAIQYF.

This clone was detected once. The chain is built from TRBV13 and TRBJ2-7; 8 bases match TRBD1. V dropped 5 bases and J dropped 5; count of bases not matched to a gene: 8. This CDR3 has 14 amino acids. The germline V gene encodes CDR1 PRHDT and CDR2 FYEKMQ (reference sequence). The CDR3 is CASSTRTGFDEQYF. The CDR3 DNA sequence: TGTGCCAGCAGCACCCGGACAGGGTTCGACGAGCAGTACTTC.

CDR3 nucleotide sequence: TGTGCCAGCAGTGAAGAGCAGGGTCGGCGAGAGACCCAGTACTTC. It specifies CASSEEQGRRETQYF. V gene TRBV2 combines with J gene TRBJ2-5; TRBD1 is a possible D gene (5 bases). The ends were cut back, 1 base at V and 4 bases at J, with 13 bases in the middle. The V gene's germline CDR1 is SNHLY and CDR2 FYNNEI. The CDR3 totals 15 residues.

This sequence joins TRBV11-2 and TRBJ1-1, with D possibly matching TRBD1 (6 bases). Between the trimmed V and J ends, which lost 7 bases and 1 base, there was a span of 13 bases. The CDR3 spans 14 residues. Germline V CDR1 and CDR2: SGHAT, FQNNGV. The CDR3 sequence: CASILGQKNTEAFF. The CDR3 DNA reads TGTGCCAGCATCCTTGGACAGAAGAACACTGAAGCTTTCTTT.

This chain connects TRBV29-1 to TRBJ2-7, with D maybe TRBD1 (6 bases). The CDR3 has 14 residues. V dropped 0 bases and J dropped 1 base, with 10 bases sitting between them. CDR1 and CDR2 (germline): SQVTM, ANQGSEA. The CDR3 DNA sequence: TGCAGCGTTGAAGAGGGACATCAGTCCTACGAGCAGTACTTC. Translation gives CSVEEGHQSYEQYF.

The CDR3 reads CASSLGQGTSEELFF. In DNA, the CDR3 is TGTGCCAGCAGCTTGGGACAGGGAACATCTGAGGAGCTGTTTTTT. The chain employs TRBV5-4 and TRBJ2-2, with TRBD1 matching over 7 bases. V lost 0 bases and J lost 10; bases outside the gene matches: 9. The CDR3 length is 15 residues. CDR1 and CDR2 from the germline V gene are SGHNT and YYREEE (reference sequence).